This T cell receptor (beta chain) is drawn from a study of T cells after yellow fever vaccination. The CDR3 is 14 residues long. Germline lookup yields CDR1 SGHRS and CDR2 YFSETQ. J was trimmed by 8 bases and V by 0 bases; bases with no gene match: 5. General study points: Booster samples showed a return of most primary-vaccination clones (roughly 95% CD4, approximately 88% CD8).

A 5'RACE template-switching step, the method used to make TCR cDNA, added a universal primer site and UMIs. TCRdb re-called the 5' RACE reads through MiXCR, storing one row per CDR3 protein. The sample includes 250,000 to 350,000 distinct CDR3 sequences, 4% to 5.5% of them seen just once. This clonotype was detected ten times or more. Its antigen is still unknown. This clonotype originated in a man aged 18 to 35 who received the YFV17D yellow fever vaccine. The starting material was PBMCs, obtained 15 days after the yellow fever booster vaccination. This chain joins TRBV5-1 and TRBJ2-1; the match to TRBD2 covers 7 bases. The CDR3 loop is CASSLGAGSDEQFF. Here the CDR3 DNA reads TGCGCCAGCAGCTTGGGAGCGGGATCGGATGAGCAGTTCTTC.